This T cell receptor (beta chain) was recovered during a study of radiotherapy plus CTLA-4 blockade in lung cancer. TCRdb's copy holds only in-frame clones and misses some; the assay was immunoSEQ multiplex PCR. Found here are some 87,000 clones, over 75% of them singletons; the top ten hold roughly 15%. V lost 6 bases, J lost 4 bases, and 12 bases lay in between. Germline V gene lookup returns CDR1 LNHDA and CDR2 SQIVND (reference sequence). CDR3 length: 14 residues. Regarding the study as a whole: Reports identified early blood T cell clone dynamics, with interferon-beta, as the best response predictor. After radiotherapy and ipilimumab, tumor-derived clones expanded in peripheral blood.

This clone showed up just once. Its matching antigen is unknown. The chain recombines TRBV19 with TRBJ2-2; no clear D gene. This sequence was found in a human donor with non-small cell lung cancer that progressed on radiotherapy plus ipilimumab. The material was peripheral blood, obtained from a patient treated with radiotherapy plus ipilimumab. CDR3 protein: CASRSPWSTGELFF. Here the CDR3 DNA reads TGTGCCAGTAGGTCCCCCTGGAGCACCGGGGAGCTGTTTTTT.